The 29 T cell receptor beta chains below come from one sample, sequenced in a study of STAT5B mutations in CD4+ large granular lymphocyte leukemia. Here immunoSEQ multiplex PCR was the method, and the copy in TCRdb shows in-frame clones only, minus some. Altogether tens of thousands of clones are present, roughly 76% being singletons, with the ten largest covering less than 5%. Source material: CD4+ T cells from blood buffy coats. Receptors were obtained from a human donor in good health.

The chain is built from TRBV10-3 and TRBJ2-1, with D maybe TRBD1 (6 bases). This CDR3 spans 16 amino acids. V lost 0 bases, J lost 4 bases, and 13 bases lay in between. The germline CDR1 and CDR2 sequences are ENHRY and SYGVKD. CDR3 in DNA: TGTGCCATCAGTGAGTCGGACTCTAGGGGGTACAATGAGCAGTTCTTC. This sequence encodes CAISESDSRGYNEQFF.

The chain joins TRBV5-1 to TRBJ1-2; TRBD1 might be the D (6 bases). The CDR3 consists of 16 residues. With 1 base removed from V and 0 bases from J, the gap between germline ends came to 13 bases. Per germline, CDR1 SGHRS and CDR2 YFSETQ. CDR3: CASSLLPGQSNYGYTF. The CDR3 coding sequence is TGCGCCAGCAGCTTGTTACCCGGACAGTCTAACTATGGCTACACCTTC.

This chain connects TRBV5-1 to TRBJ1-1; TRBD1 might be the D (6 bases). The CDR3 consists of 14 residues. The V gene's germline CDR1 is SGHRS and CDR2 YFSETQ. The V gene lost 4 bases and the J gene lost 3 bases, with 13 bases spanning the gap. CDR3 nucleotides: TGCGCCAGCAGCCCGAGGGGGGCCGACACTGAAGCTTTCTTT. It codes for CASSPRGADTEAFF.

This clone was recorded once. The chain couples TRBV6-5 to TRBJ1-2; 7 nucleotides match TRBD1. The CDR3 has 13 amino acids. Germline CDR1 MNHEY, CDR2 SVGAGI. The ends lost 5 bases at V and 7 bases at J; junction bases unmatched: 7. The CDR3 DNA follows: TGTGCCAGCAGTGAAGACAGGGTGGGTGGCTACACCTTC. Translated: CASSEDRVGGYTF.

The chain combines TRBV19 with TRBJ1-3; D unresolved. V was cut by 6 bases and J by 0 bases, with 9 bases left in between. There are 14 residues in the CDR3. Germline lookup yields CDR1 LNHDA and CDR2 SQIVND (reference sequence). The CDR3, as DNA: TGTGCCAGTAGGGCGGGAAGCTCTGGAAACACCATATATTTT. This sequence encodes CASRAGSSGNTIYF.

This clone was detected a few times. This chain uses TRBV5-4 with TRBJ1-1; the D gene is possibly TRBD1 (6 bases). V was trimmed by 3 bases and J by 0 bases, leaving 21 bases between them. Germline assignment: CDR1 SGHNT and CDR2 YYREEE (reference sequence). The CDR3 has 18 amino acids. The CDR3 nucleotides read TGTGCCAGCAGCTCGTCGTTCGCGCAGGGGATAGTGAACACTGAAGCTTTCTTT. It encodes CASSSSFAQGIVNTEAFF.

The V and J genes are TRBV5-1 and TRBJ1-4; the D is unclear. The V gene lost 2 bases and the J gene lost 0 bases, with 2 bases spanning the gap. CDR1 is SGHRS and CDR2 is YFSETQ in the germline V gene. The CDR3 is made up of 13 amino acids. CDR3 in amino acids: CASSFATNEKLFF. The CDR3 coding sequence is TGCGCCAGCAGCTTTGCAACTAATGAAAAACTGTTTTTT. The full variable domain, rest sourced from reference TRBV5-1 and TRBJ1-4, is KAGVTQTPRYLIKTRGQQVTLSCSPISGHRSVSWYQQTPGQGLQFLFEYFSETQRNKGNFPGRFSGRQFSNSRSEMNVSTLELGDSALYLCASSFATNEKLFFGSGTQLSVL.

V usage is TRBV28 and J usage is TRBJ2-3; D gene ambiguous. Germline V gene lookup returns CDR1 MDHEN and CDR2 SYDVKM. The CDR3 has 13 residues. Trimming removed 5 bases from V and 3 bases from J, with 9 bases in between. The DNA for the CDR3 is TGTGCCAGCAGTGGGCCTCCGACAGATACGCAGTATTTT. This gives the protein CASSGPPTDTQYF.

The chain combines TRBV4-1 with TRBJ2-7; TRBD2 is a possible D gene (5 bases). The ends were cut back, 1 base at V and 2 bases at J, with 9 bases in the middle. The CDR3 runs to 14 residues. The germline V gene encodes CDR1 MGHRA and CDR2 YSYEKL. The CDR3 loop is CASSQVSGTYEQYF. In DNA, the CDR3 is TGCGCCAGCAGCCAAGTTTCGGGGACCTACGAGCAGTACTTC.

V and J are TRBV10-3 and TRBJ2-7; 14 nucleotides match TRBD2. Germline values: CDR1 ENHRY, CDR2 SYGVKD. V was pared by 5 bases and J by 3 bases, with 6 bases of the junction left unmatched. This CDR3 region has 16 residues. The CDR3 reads CAISSGLAGEGYEQYF. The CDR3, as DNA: TGTGCCATCAGTTCGGGACTAGCGGGAGAGGGCTACGAGCAGTACTTC.

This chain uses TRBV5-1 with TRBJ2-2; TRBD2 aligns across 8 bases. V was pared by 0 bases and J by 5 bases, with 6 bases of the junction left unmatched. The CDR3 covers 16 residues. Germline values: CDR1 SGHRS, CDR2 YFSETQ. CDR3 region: CASSLAGGGVTGELFF. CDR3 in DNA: TGCGCCAGCAGCTTGGCCGGGGGGGGAGTTACCGGGGAGCTGTTTTTT.

CDR3 sequence (DNA): TGTGCCAGCAGCTTGGCCCAAGAGACCCAGTACTTC. It translates to CASSLAQETQYF. The chain uses TRBV5-4 and TRBJ2-5; D is unclear. The ends were cut back, 0 bases at V and 1 base at J, with 1 base in the middle. CDR3 size: 12 residues. Germline V gene lookup returns CDR1 SGHNT and CDR2 YYREEE (reference sequence).

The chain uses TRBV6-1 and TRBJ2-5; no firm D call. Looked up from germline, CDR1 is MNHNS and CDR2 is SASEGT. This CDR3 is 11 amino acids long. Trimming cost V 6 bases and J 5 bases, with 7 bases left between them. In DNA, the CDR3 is TGTGCCAGCAGAGGATTGGAGACCCAGTACTTC. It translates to CASRGLETQYF.

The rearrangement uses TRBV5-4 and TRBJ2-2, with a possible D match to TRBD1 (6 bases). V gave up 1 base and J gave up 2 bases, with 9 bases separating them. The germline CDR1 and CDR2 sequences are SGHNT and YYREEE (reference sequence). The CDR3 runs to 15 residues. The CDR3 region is CASSLPRGNTGELFF. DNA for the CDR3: TGTGCCAGCAGCTTGCCCAGGGGCAACACCGGGGAGCTGTTTTTT.

The CDR3: CASSKADLGDLNQPQHF. For the CDR3, the DNA is TGTGCCAGCAGCAAAGCTGACCTAGGGGATCTCAATCAGCCCCAGCATTTT. This chain connects TRBV21-1 to TRBJ1-5; the table assigns TRBD1, which was not confirmed against the DNA. TRBV21-1 is noted as a pseudogene. The CDR3 has 17 residues.

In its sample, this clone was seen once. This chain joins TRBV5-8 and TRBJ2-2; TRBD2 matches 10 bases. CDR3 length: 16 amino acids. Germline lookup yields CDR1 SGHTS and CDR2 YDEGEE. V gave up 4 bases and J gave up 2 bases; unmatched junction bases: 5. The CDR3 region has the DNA TGTGCCAGCAGCCTCCGGACTAGCGGAAACACCGGGGAGCTGTTTTTT. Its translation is CASSLRTSGNTGELFF. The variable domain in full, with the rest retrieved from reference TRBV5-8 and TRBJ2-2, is EAGVTQSPTHLIKTRGQQATLRCSPISGHTSVYWYQQALGLGLQFLLWYDEGEERNRGNFPPRFSGRQFPNYSSELNVNALELEDSALYLCASSLRTSGNTGELFFGEGSRLTVL.

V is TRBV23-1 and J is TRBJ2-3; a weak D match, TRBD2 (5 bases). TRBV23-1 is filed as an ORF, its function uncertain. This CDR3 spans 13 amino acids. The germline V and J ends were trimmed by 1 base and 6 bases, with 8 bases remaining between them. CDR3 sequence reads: CASSQLARDTQYF. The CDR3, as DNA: TGCGCCAGCAGTCAATTAGCGAGGGATACGCAGTATTTT.

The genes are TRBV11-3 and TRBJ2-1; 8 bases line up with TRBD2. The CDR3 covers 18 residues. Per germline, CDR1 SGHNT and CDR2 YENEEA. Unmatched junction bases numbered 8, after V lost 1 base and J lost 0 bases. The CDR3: CASSLVRIGGDSYNEQFF. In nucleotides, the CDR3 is TGTGCCAGCAGCTTAGTTCGTATCGGGGGGGACTCCTACAATGAGCAGTTCTTC.

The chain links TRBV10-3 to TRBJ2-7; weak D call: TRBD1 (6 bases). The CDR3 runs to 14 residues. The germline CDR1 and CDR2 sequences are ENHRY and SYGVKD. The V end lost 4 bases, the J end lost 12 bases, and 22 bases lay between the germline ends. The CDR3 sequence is CAISAGAEALGAYF. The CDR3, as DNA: TGTGCCATCAGTGCCGGGGCTGAGGCGCTGGGGGCGTACTTC.

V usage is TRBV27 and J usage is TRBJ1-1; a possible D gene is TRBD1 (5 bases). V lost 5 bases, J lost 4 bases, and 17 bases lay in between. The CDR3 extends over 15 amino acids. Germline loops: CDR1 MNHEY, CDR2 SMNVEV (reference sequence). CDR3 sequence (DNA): TGTGCCAGCAGTAGAGGGACCCCGCTTAGCACTGAAGCTTTCTTT. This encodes CASSRGTPLSTEAFF.

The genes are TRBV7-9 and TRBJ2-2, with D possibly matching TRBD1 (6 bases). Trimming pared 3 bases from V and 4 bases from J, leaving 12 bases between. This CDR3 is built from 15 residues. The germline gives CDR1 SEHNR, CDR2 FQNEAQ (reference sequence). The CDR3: CASSFPRGGTGELFF. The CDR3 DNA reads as TGTGCCAGCAGCTTCCCCAGGGGTGGCACCGGGGAGCTGTTTTTT.

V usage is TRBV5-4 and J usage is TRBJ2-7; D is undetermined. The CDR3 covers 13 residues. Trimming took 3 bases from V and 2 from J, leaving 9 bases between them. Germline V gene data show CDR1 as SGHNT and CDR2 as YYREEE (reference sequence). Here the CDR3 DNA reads TGTGCCAGCAGCTCCGGATCCACCTACGAGCAGTACTTC. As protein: CASSSGSTYEQYF.

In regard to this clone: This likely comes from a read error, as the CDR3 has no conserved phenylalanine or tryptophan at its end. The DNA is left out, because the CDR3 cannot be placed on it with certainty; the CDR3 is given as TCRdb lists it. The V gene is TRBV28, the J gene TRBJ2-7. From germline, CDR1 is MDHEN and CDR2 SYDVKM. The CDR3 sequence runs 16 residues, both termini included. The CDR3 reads CASSLKGGERTGVMFA.

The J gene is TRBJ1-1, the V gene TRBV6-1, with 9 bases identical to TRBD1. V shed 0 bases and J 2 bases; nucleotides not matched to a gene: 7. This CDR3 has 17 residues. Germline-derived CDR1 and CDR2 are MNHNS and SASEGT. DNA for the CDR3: TGTGCCAGCAGTGAAGCGCTCGGGACAGGGCTTAACACTGAAGCTTTCTTT. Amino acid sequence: CASSEALGTGLNTEAFF.

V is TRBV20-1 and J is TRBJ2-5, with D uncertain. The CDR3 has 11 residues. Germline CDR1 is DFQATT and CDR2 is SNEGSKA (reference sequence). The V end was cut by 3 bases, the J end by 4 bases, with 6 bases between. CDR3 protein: CSARGRETQYF. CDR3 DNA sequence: TGCAGTGCTAGGGGCCGAGAGACCCAGTACTTC.

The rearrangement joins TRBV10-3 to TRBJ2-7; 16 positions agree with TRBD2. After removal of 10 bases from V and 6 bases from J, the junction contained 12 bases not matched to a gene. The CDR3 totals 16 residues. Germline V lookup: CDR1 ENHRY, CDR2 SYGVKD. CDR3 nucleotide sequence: TGTGCCACCTCGGGACTAGCGGGAGGGCCTGGGGGCGAGCAGTACTTC. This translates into CATSGLAGGPGGEQYF.

This CDR3 reads CASSEYISAPQHF. CDR3 nucleotides: TGCGCCAGCAGTGAGTATATTTCGGCGCCCCAGCATTTT. The chain uses TRBV10-1 and TRBJ1-5; D gene unclear. Germline V CDR1 and CDR2: WNHNN, SYGVQD (reference sequence). The CDR3 contains 13 residues. Trimming cost V 1 base and J 9 bases, with 10 bases left between them.

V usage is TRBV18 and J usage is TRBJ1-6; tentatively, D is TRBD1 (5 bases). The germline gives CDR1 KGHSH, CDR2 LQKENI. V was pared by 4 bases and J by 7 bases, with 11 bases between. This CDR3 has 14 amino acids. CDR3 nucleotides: TGTGCCAGCTCACGGGACCCCAACAATTCACCCCTCCACTTT. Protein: CASSRDPNNSPLHF. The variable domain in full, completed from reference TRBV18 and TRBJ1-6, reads NAGVMQNPRHLVRRRGQEARLRCSPMKGHSHVYWYRQLPEEGLKFMVYLQKENIIDESGMPKERFSAEFPKEGPSILRIQQVVRGDSAAYFCASSRDPNNSPLHFGNGTRLTVT.

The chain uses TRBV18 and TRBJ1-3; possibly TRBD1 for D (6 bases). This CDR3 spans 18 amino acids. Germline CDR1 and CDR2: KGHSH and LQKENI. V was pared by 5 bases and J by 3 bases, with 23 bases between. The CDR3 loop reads CASSKKTEQGRNGNTIYF. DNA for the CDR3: TGTGCCAGCTCAAAAAAGACGGAACAGGGAAGAAATGGAAACACCATATATTTT. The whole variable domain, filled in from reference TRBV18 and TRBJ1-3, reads NAGVMQNPRHLVRRRGQEARLRCSPMKGHSHVYWYRQLPEEGLKFMVYLQKENIIDESGMPKERFSAEFPKEGPSILRIQQVVRGDSAAYFCASSKKTEQGRNGNTIYFGEGSWLTVV.